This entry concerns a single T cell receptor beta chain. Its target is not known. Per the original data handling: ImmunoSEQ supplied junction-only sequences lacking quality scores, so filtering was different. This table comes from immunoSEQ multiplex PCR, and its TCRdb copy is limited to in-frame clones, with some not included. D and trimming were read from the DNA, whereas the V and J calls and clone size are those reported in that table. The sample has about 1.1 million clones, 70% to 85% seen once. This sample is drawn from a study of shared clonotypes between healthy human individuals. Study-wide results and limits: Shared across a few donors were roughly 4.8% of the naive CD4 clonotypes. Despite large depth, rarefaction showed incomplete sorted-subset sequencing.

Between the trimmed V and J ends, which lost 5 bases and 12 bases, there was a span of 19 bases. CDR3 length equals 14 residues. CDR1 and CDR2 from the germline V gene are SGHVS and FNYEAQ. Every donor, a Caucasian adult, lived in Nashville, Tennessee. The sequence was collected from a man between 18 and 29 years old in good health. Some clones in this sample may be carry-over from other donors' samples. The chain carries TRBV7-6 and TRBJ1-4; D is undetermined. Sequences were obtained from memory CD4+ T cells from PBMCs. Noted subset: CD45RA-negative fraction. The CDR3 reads CASSPTPNFGELFF. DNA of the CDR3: TGTGCCAGCAGCCCTACTCCTAACTTCGGTGAACTGTTTTTT.